The rows below give T cell receptor beta chains drawn from one sample of a study of blood T cell repertoires in COVID-19. The assay was immunoSEQ multiplex PCR, and TCRdb's table has in-frame clones only and misses some. The sample contains over 110,000 clones, roughly 88% of which appear only once. Sequencing used peripheral blood. All receptors come from a human donor in a cohort sampled during active COVID-19. Both conserved end residues are part of each CDR3. The order of the fields is J gene, clone size, D gene, V gene, CDR3 DNA, CDR3 protein. A D gene is named only where the DNA matches it firmly. Not all rows give a size; the values are once, few, many and, for expanded clones, a class.

j_gene: TRBJ1-2
abundance: -
d_gene: -
v_gene: TRBV5-6
CDR3nt: TGTGCCAGCAGCCCGGGGGGCCTGGGGCGCCGGGGTGGCTACACCTTC
CDR3aa: CASSPGGLGRRGGYTF

j_gene: TRBJ2-7
abundance: -
d_gene: -
v_gene: TRBV10-2
CDR3nt: TGCGCCAGCAGTGGTTCCGACCAGGGAAAAGAGCAGTACTTC
CDR3aa: CASSGSDQGKEQYF

j_gene: TRBJ2-2
abundance: -
d_gene: -
v_gene: TRBV19
CDR3nt: TGTGCCAGTAGTCGTTACTTGAACACCGGGGAGCTGTTTTTT
CDR3aa: CASSRYLNTGELFF

j_gene: TRBJ2-7
abundance: -
d_gene: -
v_gene: TRBV6-2/TRBV6-3
CDR3nt: TGTGCCAGCAGTTACTCGGGACAAATCTACGAGCAGTACTTC
CDR3aa: CASSYSGQIYEQYF

j_gene: TRBJ1-6
abundance: once
d_gene: -
v_gene: TRBV20-1
CDR3nt: TGCAGTGCTAGTTGGCAGGGTGGGAATTCACCCCTCCACTTT
CDR3aa: CSASWQGGNSPLHF

j_gene: TRBJ2-7
abundance: once
d_gene: TRBD1
v_gene: TRBV7-9
CDR3nt: TGTGCCAGCAGCGGCGGGACAGGGACCCGCTACGAGCAGTACTTC
CDR3aa: CASSGGTGTRYEQYF

j_gene: TRBJ2-5
abundance: -
d_gene: TRBD2
v_gene: TRBV9
CDR3nt: TGTGCCAGCAGCGTAGCGGGAGGAGTCCAGCGGGGGGAGAGAGAGACCCAGTACTTC
CDR3aa: CASSVAGGVQRGERETQYF

j_gene: TRBJ1-1
abundance: -
d_gene: -
v_gene: TRBV7-9
CDR3nt: TGTGCCAGCAGCGTCAATAGGGGTTATAGGAACACTGAAGCTTTCTTT
CDR3aa: CASSVNRGYRNTEAFF

j_gene: TRBJ2-2
abundance: -
d_gene: -
v_gene: TRBV7-2
CDR3nt: TGTGCCAGCAGCTTAATTTTCGGGAACACCGGGGAGCTGTTTTTT
CDR3aa: CASSLIFGNTGELFF

j_gene: TRBJ1-1
abundance: -
d_gene: -
v_gene: TRBV5-1
CDR3nt: TGCGCCAGCAGCTTGGTGGGGGGAGGGACTGAAGCTTTCTTT
CDR3aa: CASSLVGGGTEAFF

j_gene: TRBJ1-3
abundance: -
d_gene: -
v_gene: TRBV6-5
CDR3nt: TGTGCCAGCAGTCCACAGGGACCATCTGGAAACACCATATATTTT
CDR3aa: CASSPQGPSGNTIYF

j_gene: TRBJ2-7
abundance: -
d_gene: TRBD1
v_gene: TRBV5-6
CDR3nt: TGTGCCAGCAGCTTGACCCACAGGGGGCGAGGGGCCGAGCAGTACTTC
CDR3aa: CASSLTHRGRGAEQYF

j_gene: TRBJ1-1
abundance: once
d_gene: -
v_gene: TRBV6-6
CDR3nt: TGTGCCAGCAGTTCGCGCAGGGGCACGGACACTGAAGCTTTCTTT
CDR3aa: CASSSRRGTDTEAFF

j_gene: TRBJ2-3
abundance: -
d_gene: -
v_gene: TRBV5-1
CDR3nt: TGCGCCAGCAGCTCTAGACAGGAAATTGGCACAGATACGCAGTATTTT
CDR3aa: CASSSRQEIGTDTQYF

j_gene: TRBJ1-6
abundance: -
d_gene: TRBD1
v_gene: TRBV4-1
CDR3nt: TGCGCCAGCAGCCACGGACAGGGGAAAAGGGATTCACCCCTCCACTTT
CDR3aa: CASSHGQGKRDSPLHF

j_gene: TRBJ1-6
abundance: once
d_gene: -
v_gene: TRBV6-1
CDR3nt: TGTGCCAGCAGTGAAGGCGGGAAGGGGCCTTATAATTCACCCCTCCACTTT
CDR3aa: CASSEGGKGPYNSPLHF

j_gene: TRBJ1-2
abundance: -
d_gene: -
v_gene: TRBV15
CDR3nt: TGTGCCACCAGCAGAGGCTCAGGCTATGGCTACACCTTC
CDR3aa: CATSRGSGYGYTF

j_gene: TRBJ1-2
abundance: -
d_gene: -
v_gene: TRBV12-3/TRBV12-4
CDR3nt: TGTGCCAGCAGTTTAGCAGGGGGCTATGGCTACACCTTC
CDR3aa: CASSLAGGYGYTF

j_gene: TRBJ2-1
abundance: -
d_gene: TRBD2
v_gene: TRBV7-2
CDR3nt: TGTGCCAGCAGCCCCCCGTGGACTAGCAGCTACGTCTCCTACAATGAGCAGTTCTTC
CDR3aa: CASSPPWTSSYVSYNEQFF

j_gene: TRBJ2-1
abundance: -
d_gene: -
v_gene: TRBV27
CDR3nt: TGTGCCAGCAGTTTCTTACCAGGGGCCTACAATGAGCAGTTCTTC
CDR3aa: CASSFLPGAYNEQFF

j_gene: TRBJ1-6
abundance: -
d_gene: -
v_gene: TRBV7-3
CDR3nt: TGTGCCAGCAGCTTAGAAGCGCAGGGTAATTCACCCCTCCACTTT
CDR3aa: CASSLEAQGNSPLHF

j_gene: TRBJ2-7
abundance: -
d_gene: -
v_gene: TRBV18
CDR3nt: TGTGCCAGCTCACTCACAGGGAGGGCCTCCGAGCAGTACTTC
CDR3aa: CASSLTGRASEQYF

j_gene: TRBJ1-3
abundance: -
d_gene: TRBD1
v_gene: TRBV27
CDR3nt: TGTGCCAGCAGTTTACCCCCCTTCTCGACAGGGGCTGGAAACACCATATATTTT
CDR3aa: CASSLPPFSTGAGNTIYF

j_gene: TRBJ2-6
abundance: -
d_gene: TRBD2
v_gene: TRBV5-6
CDR3nt: TGTGCCAGCAGCCGCATGGGGGGGGCTGGGGCCAACGTCCTGACTTTC
CDR3aa: CASSRMGGAGANVLTF

j_gene: TRBJ1-1
abundance: -
d_gene: -
v_gene: TRBV19
CDR3nt: TGTGCCAGTAGTTCGACCTGGAAAGGGGACACTGAAGCTTTCTTT
CDR3aa: CASSSTWKGDTEAFF

j_gene: TRBJ2-2
abundance: -
d_gene: -
v_gene: TRBV19
CDR3nt: TGTGCCAGTCAAGTAGTCGGTCCCGGGGAGCTGTTTTTT
CDR3aa: CASQVVGPGELFF

j_gene: TRBJ1-6
abundance: -
d_gene: TRBD1
v_gene: TRBV4-1
CDR3nt: TGCGCCAGCAGCCATGCGGACCCCGGGAACAGGGGTTCACCCCTCCACTTT
CDR3aa: CASSHADPGNRGSPLHF

j_gene: TRBJ2-1
abundance: few
d_gene: -
v_gene: TRBV12-3/TRBV12-4
CDR3nt: TGTGCCAGCAGCCTGACTAGTGGTCAGTTCTTC
CDR3aa: CASSLTSGQFF

j_gene: TRBJ2-2
abundance: -
d_gene: -
v_gene: TRBV9
CDR3nt: TGTGCCAGCAGCGCCCTATACACCGGGGAGCTGTTTTTT
CDR3aa: CASSALYTGELFF

j_gene: TRBJ1-4
abundance: -
d_gene: -
v_gene: TRBV13
CDR3nt: TGTGCCAGCAGCTCAAAAGGGGGGGCTGGAAAACTGTTTTTT
CDR3aa: CASSSKGGAGKLFF

j_gene: TRBJ1-6
abundance: -
d_gene: -
v_gene: TRBV2
CDR3nt: TGTGCCAGCAGCCCGACAGAAATCGGTTCACCCCTCCACTTT
CDR3aa: CASSPTEIGSPLHF

j_gene: TRBJ2-5
abundance: -
d_gene: -
v_gene: TRBV5-6
CDR3nt: TGTGCCAGCAGCTTGGGCGAGGGGACCCAGTACTTC
CDR3aa: CASSLGEGTQYF

j_gene: TRBJ1-2
abundance: -
d_gene: TRBD1
v_gene: TRBV20-1
CDR3nt: TGCAGTGCTAGTCCGGCAGGGGGAAGGGGGCTTGGCTACACCTTC
CDR3aa: CSASPAGGRGLGYTF

j_gene: TRBJ1-6
abundance: -
d_gene: -
v_gene: TRBV19
CDR3nt: TGTGCCAGTAAACTGAGGAATTCACCCCTCCACTTT
CDR3aa: CASKLRNSPLHF

j_gene: TRBJ1-6
abundance: -
d_gene: -
v_gene: TRBV3-1/TRBV3-2
CDR3nt: TGTGCCAGCAGCCAAGGAACGGACAGAGCTTATTCACCCCTCCACTTT
CDR3aa: CASSQGTDRAYSPLHF